The 10 T cell receptor beta chains presented below share a single source sample, sequenced in a study of CD8+ T cells in alopecia areata (dated by TCRdb to 2016 to 2019). What this sample's treatment or condition label stands for: oral pan-JAK inhibitor, 5-10 mg twice daily. Preparation of the library involved the immunoSEQ multiplex PCR assay. RNA was extracted from all samples and reverse transcribed into cDNA as template for TCR sequencing. Drawn from immuneACCESS, this table holds only the in-frame rearrangements with V and J called that TCRdb kept. Clones are partly lost; checked studies trace under half to an unresolved V gene and leave the rest unexplained. The sample table lists about 94,000 clones, about three quarters of them with a count of one. The ten largest clones capture 17% of the sample. The source material was CD8+ T cells sorted from blood, sampled around week 46, from a patient treated with tofacitinib. Receptor source: a human donor with alopecia areata.

This clone was counted only a few times. This CDR3 is CASSQDISIGQEQFF. CDR3 DNA sequence: TGCGCCAGCAGCCAAGATATATCGATCGGGCAGGAGCAGTTCTTC. The rearrangement uses TRBV4-3 and TRBJ2-1; unclear D gene. The CDR3 totals 15 residues. V was cut by 0 bases and J by 10 bases, with 16 bases left in between. Germline CDR1 reads LGHNA; CDR2 reads YSLEER.

The V call is TRBV28, the J call TRBJ2-7, with 10 nucleotides matching TRBD2. Germline lookup yields CDR1 MDHEN and CDR2 SYDVKM. The CDR3 extends over 17 amino acids. Trimming at V came to 3 bases and at J to 0 bases, leaving 8 bases not matched to a gene. For the CDR3, the DNA is TGTGCCAGCAGTTTTTCCCCCGGACTAGCGGACTCCTACGAGCAGTACTTC. Residues: CASSFSPGLADSYEQYF. Full variable domain (missing parts from reference TRBV28 and TRBJ2-7): DVKVTQSSRYLVKRTGEKVFLECVQDMDHENMFWYRQDPGLGLRLIYFSYDVKMKEKGDIPEGYSVSREKKERFSLILESASTNQTSMYLCASSFSPGLADSYEQYFGPGTRLTVT.

The V and J genes are TRBV19 and TRBJ1-6, with 9 bases matching TRBD1. The ends lost 5 bases at V and 7 bases at J; junction bases unmatched: 6. The germline V gene has CDR1 LNHDA and CDR2 SQIVND (reference sequence). The CDR3 contains 15 residues. The CDR3 region is CASSVVGQGNSPLHF. CDR3 DNA sequence: TGTGCCAGTAGTGTCGTCGGACAGGGGAATTCACCCCTCCACTTT.

This clone has ten or more counts. The J gene is TRBJ2-5, the V gene TRBV7-8, with D possibly matching TRBD1 (6 bases). CDR1 and CDR2 from the germline V gene are SGHVS and FQNEAQ. This CDR3 comprises 13 residues. V lost 6 bases and J lost 5, with 13 bases in between. CDR3 sequence: CASRYRVRETQYF. CDR3 DNA: TGTGCCAGCAGGTACAGGGTTAGGGAGACCCAGTACTTC.

The V and J genes are TRBV27 and TRBJ2-2; no clear D. Germline V CDR1 and CDR2: MNHEY, SMNVEV (reference sequence). This CDR3 region has 13 residues. The germline V and J ends were trimmed by 3 bases and 3 bases, with 5 bases remaining between them. In DNA, the CDR3 is TGTGCCAGCAGTTTGGCAGACACCGGGGAGCTGTTTTTT. It is translated as CASSLADTGELFF.

The V and J genes are TRBV11-2 and TRBJ2-7, with 8 bases aligning to TRBD1. The germline V gene encodes CDR1 SGHAT and CDR2 FQNNGV. V lost 5 bases and J lost 2; bases outside the gene matches: 5. CDR3 length: 14 residues. The CDR3 DNA reads TGTGCCAGCAGCCCAGGACAGGGTACCTACGAGCAGTACTTC. It is translated as CASSPGQGTYEQYF.

This chain uses TRBV5-1 with TRBJ2-1; possibly TRBD1 for D (5 bases). Germline V gene sequence: CDR1 SGHRS, CDR2 YFSETQ. This CDR3 has 19 amino acids. With 2 bases removed from V and 0 bases from J, the gap between germline ends came to 21 bases. The CDR3: CASSFLPLSQESSYNEQFF. CDR3 coding DNA: TGCGCCAGCAGCTTTTTACCCCTCTCACAGGAGAGCTCCTACAATGAGCAGTTCTTC.

The V gene is TRBV29-1, the J gene TRBJ2-7; D gene ambiguous. Germline V CDR1 and CDR2: SQVTM, ANQGSEA. Trimming removed 6 bases at V and 4 bases at J, with 10 bases between. CDR3 length: 11 residues. The CDR3 reads CSVDVGYEQYF. In DNA form, the CDR3 reads TGCAGCGTCGACGTGGGTTACGAGCAGTACTTC.

The chain has TRBV30 and TRBJ1-1; D gene uncertain. The V gene lost 3 bases and the J gene lost 2 bases, with 4 bases spanning the gap. CDR1 and CDR2 (germline): GTSNPN, SVGIG (reference sequence). The CDR3 contains 11 residues. CDR3 nucleotide sequence: TGTGCCTGGAGAATCAACACTGAAGCTTTCTTT. This sequence encodes CAWRINTEAFF.

The chain links TRBV5-6 to TRBJ1-5; D may be TRBD1 (5 bases). This CDR3 region has 13 residues. V was clipped by 3 bases and J by 9 bases, with 13 bases between them. Per the germline V gene, CDR1 is SGHDT and CDR2 is YYEEEE. Here the CDR3 DNA reads TGTGCCAGCAGCTCCGGTACGCAGGGGCCCCAGCATTTT. It codes for CASSSGTQGPQHF.